This T cell receptor beta chain was obtained from a study of T cell responses to AZD1222 COVID-19 vaccine. About the research overall: Recipients boosted at about 4 weeks or about 12 weeks are pooled. Notes on the study in general: Reports say nearly half of spike-specific TCRs go after unmutated variant regions. Once two AZD1222 doses were given, Spike-specific TCR breadth and depth went up. Females outnumbered males among donors, who were mostly white British; clonal diversity was possibly underestimated.

Only in-frame clones appear in the TCRdb table, and some are missing; sequencing was by immunoSEQ multiplex PCR. The table includes about 150,000 clones, roughly 90% detected once. Trimming took 6 bases from V and 5 from J; bases not matched to a gene: 4. The length of the CDR3 is 13 residues. In germline, CDR1 is MNHEY, CDR2 SVGAGI. This clone was counted a few times. Antigen: not known. The clonotype originates from an adult in good health. The genes are TRBV6-5 and TRBJ1-2; 9 bases map to TRBD1. The sample in question was peripheral blood, obtained on day 0 of AZD1222 vaccination. DNA of the CDR3: TGTGCCAGCAGCCACAGGGGGCGATATGGCTACACCTTC. Protein: CASSHRGRYGYTF.